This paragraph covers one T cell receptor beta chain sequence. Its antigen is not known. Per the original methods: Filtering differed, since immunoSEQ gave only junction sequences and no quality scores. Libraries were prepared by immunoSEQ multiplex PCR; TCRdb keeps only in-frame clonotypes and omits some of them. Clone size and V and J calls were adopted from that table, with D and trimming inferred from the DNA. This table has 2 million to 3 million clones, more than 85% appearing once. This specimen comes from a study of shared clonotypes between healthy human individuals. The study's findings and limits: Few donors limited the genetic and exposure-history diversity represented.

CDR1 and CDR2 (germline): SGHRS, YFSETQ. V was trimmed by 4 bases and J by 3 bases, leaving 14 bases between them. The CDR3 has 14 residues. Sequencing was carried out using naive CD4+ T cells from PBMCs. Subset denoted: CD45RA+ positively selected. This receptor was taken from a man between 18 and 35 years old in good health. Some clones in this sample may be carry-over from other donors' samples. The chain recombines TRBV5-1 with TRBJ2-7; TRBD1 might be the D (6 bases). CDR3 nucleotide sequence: TGCGCCAGCAGCCTAGGACAGAACTTCTACGAGCAGTACTTC. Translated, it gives CASSLGQNFYEQYF.